This TCR beta chain was retrieved from a study of blood T cells in healthy people across ages. As to this clonotype: Its antigen is still unknown.

Isolation per sample recovered at least 7 million PBMCs. Through a sample-barcoded 5' primer and a J-beta primer mix, a second PCR was run for 7 to 11 cycles. TCRdb reanalysed the 5' RACE reads using MiXCR and keeps one entry per CDR3 protein. The profile covers 1.5 million to 1.9 million distinct CDR3 sequences, with roughly 43% appearing a single time and about 4% taken by the ten largest. Germline V CDR1 and CDR2: MDHEN, SYDVKM. The CDR3 sequence is 13 residues long. V was cut by 1 base and J by 4 bases, with 8 bases left in between. Whole-study results and caveats: TCR beta diversity tracked closely with naive T cell percentage. Unsorted PBMCs prevented conclusive naive versus antigen-experienced comparison.

Sequencing used blood. The gene calls are TRBV28 and TRBJ2-7; D is unresolved. The TCR comes from a woman aged 18-29 years in good health. This CDR3 reads CASSLFRSYEQYF. In DNA, the CDR3 is TGTGCCAGCAGTTTATTCAGAAGTTACGAGCAGTACTTC.